These 13 T cell receptor beta chains were sequenced from one sample in a study of identical twins. TCRdb passed the 5' RACE reads through MiXCR, listing each CDR3 protein once. The top ten clones hold approximately 3% of a sample with 450,000 to 650,000 distinct CDR3 sequences, 9.6% of them seen once. The same data also contributed to another study, on yellow fever vaccine responses in identical twins.

Sequencing was performed on PBMCs. The source is a young woman in good health.

This clonotype was counted many times. The chain couples TRBV15 to TRBJ2-4; D remains unclear. V was shortened by 0 bases and J by 0 bases, with 12 bases between the two germline ends. Germline V gives CDR1 LNHNV, CDR2 YYDKDF (reference sequence). The CDR3 consists of 17 residues. CDR3: CATSRDRLPSAKNIQYF. The CDR3 region has the DNA TGTGCCACCAGCAGAGATAGGCTCCCCTCAGCCAAAAACATTCAGTACTTC.

The chain carries TRBV12-3 or TRBV12-4 and TRBJ2-5; D not certain. V lost 3 bases, J lost 1 base, and 3 bases lay in between. This CDR3 comprises 12 residues. For the CDR3, the DNA is TGTGCCAGCAGTTTTACCCAAGAGACCCAGTACTTC. It codes for CASSFTQETQYF.

The chain joins TRBV18 to TRBJ2-5, with D uncertain. The CDR3 length is 13 residues. Germline lookup yields CDR1 KGHSH and CDR2 LQKENI. Trimming shortened V by 5 bases and J by 5 bases, and 12 bases separated the two germline ends. The CDR3 nucleotides are TGTGCCAGCTCAAGGACGGCCGGGGAGACCCAGTACTTC. This gives the protein CASSRTAGETQYF.

This clonotype was observed a few times. The rearrangement joins TRBV29-1 to TRBJ2-5; D is ambiguous. The CDR3 covers 14 residues. V shed 0 bases and J shed 5 bases, with 13 bases lying between them. Germline CDR1 reads SQVTM; CDR2 reads ANQGSEA. The CDR3 region has the DNA TGCAGCGTTGAAGAAACTGGGTTAGGGGAGACCCAGTACTTC. Its protein product is CSVEETGLGETQYF.

This clonotype was observed a few times. The chain has TRBV11-2 and TRBJ2-3; D not certain. The V gene lost 4 bases and the J gene lost 4 bases, with 15 bases spanning the gap. The CDR3 spans 15 residues. CDR1 and CDR2 from the germline V gene are SGHAT and FQNNGV. CDR3 sequence: CASSSDGQQADTQYF. CDR3 nucleotide sequence: TGTGCCAGCAGCTCGGACGGGCAGCAGGCAGATACGCAGTATTTT.

Ten or more counts support this clonotype. The chain combines TRBV29-1 with TRBJ2-2, with TRBD2 matching over 8 bases. The CDR3 totals 16 residues. The V segment lost 1 base and the J segment 4 bases; nucleotides outside the gene matches: 8. The germline V gene has CDR1 SQVTM and CDR2 ANQGSEA. CDR3 amino acids: CSVEGGAGGSTGELFF. In DNA form, the CDR3 reads TGCAGCGTTGAAGGTGGGGCGGGGGGCTCCACCGGGGAGCTGTTTTTT.

This clonotype was seen many times. This chain connects TRBV20-1 to TRBJ1-1; 7 nucleotides align to TRBD1. From germline, CDR1 is DFQATT and CDR2 SNEGSKA (reference sequence). This CDR3 spans 13 amino acids. Trimming cost V 6 bases and J 4 bases; bases outside gene matches: 8. The CDR3 nucleotides are TGCAGTGCCGTTAGGGCAGGGGGCACTGAAGCTTTCTTT. It yields the protein CSAVRAGGTEAFF.

At least ten counts were recorded for this clonotype. This chain joins TRBV7-2 and TRBJ1-2, with D unclear. Germline loops: CDR1 SGHTA, CDR2 FQGNSA. The V and J ends lost 5 bases and 8 bases respectively, with 12 bases between them. CDR3 length equals 12 residues. Here the CDR3 DNA reads TGTGCCAGCAGCCCCCAAGGGAGCGGCTACACCTTC. Amino acids: CASSPQGSGYTF.

This clonotype has only a few counts. This chain uses TRBV5-6 with TRBJ2-7; 8 bases are shared with TRBD2. Germline V CDR1 and CDR2: SGHDT, YYEEEE. The CDR3 contains 17 residues. The junction had 15 bases not matched to a gene; V was cut back by 4 bases and J by 3 bases. CDR3 sequence (DNA): TGTGCCAGCAGCCGACTGAATGGGGGACTAGGGAACTACGAGCAGTACTTC. It specifies CASSRLNGGLGNYEQYF.

This clonotype was picked up a small number of times. The V and J genes are TRBV12-3 or TRBV12-4 and TRBJ2-1, with 7 bases lining up with TRBD2. The CDR3 extends over 15 amino acids. The J segment lost 9 bases and the V segment lost 3 bases, leaving 11 bases of the junction unmatched. The CDR3 DNA is TGTGCCAGCAGTTTTGGGCGGGAGATTCCGGGTGAGCAGTTCTTC. Protein sequence: CASSFGREIPGEQFF.

This clonotype has just a few counts. The chain has TRBV20-1 and TRBJ2-7; D is tentatively TRBD1 or TRBD2 (5 bases each). Germline lookup yields CDR1 DFQATT and CDR2 SNEGSKA (reference sequence). V was pared by 3 bases and J by 6 bases, with 18 bases between. This CDR3 is built from 14 residues. CDR3 loop: CSASRSPPGTEQYF. For the CDR3, the DNA is TGCAGTGCTAGCAGATCACCACCGGGGACCGAGCAGTACTTC.

This clonotype was seen a few times. The chain is built from TRBV19 and TRBJ2-1; no reliable D call. The germline gives CDR1 LNHDA, CDR2 SQIVND (reference sequence). V was clipped by 5 bases and J by 5 bases, with 19 bases between them. CDR3 size: 16 residues. Here the CDR3 reads CASSFGRAPDHNEQFF. The CDR3 bases are TGTGCCAGTAGTTTCGGCCGGGCCCCGGACCACAATGAGCAGTTCTTC.

The CDR3 DNA reads as TGTGCCAGCAGAACCTCAGGGGGCGCTGAGCAGTTCTTC. Translating it yields CASRTSGGAEQFF. V and J are TRBV28 and TRBJ2-1, with 8 bases identical to TRBD1. Germline CDR1 reads MDHEN; CDR2 reads SYDVKM. Trimming removed 6 bases from V and 9 bases from J; junction bases left unmatched: 7. The CDR3 covers 13 residues.